The text below deals with one TCR beta chain. Its matching antigen is unknown. These data originate in a study of cytomegalovirus exposure and HLA in healthy donors. Germline V lookup: CDR1 SGHTA, CDR2 FQGNSA. Trimming shortened V by 5 bases and J by 4 bases, and 20 bases separated the two germline ends. The CDR3 length is 16 residues. Findings and caveats of the study: The productive fraction for most TCR beta V segments was about 90% or about 30% in an earlier analysis.

13 Jbeta primers and 60 Vbeta primers were used for the PCR. TCRdb's copy holds only in-frame clones and misses some; the assay was immunoSEQ multiplex PCR. The sample has about 46,000 clones, and its top ten clones hold approximately 1.1%. The chain combines TRBV7-2 with TRBJ2-5; D may be TRBD2 (7 bases). This sequence originates from a woman between 40 and 55 years old in good health and CMV-seronegative. Sequenced: PBMCs. CDR3 sequence: CASSRGGAPTTETQYF. In DNA form, the CDR3 reads TGTGCCAGCAGCCGAGGGGGGGCGCCGACCACAGAGACCCAGTACTTC.